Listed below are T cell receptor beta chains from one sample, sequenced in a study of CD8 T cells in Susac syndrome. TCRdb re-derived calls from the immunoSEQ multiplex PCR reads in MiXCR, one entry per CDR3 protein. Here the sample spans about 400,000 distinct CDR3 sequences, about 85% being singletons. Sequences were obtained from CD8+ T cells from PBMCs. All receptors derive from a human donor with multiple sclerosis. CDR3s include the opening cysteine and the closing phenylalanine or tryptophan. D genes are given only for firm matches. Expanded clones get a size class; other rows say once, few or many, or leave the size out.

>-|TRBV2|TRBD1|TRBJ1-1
CASPGQGGAFF
TGTGCCAGCCCTGGACAGGGGGGAGCTTTCTTT
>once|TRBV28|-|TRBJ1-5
CASSGLEDQPQHF
TGTGCCAGCAGCGGGCTGGAAGATCAGCCCCAGCATTTT
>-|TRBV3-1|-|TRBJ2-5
CASSQVSEAQETQYF
TGTGCCAGCAGCCAAGTTTCGGAGGCCCAAGAGACCCAGTACTTC
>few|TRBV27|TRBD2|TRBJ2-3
CASSLAASTDTQYF
TGTGCCAGCAGTCTAGCGGCTAGCACAGATACGCAGTATTTT
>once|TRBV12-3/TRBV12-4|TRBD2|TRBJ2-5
CASSPRSGNLQETQYF
TGTGCCAGCAGTCCCCGTAGCGGGAACCTCCAAGAGACCCAGTACTTC
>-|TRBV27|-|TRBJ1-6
CASSFQNSPLHF
TGTGCCAGCAGTTTTCAGAATTCACCCCTCCACTTT
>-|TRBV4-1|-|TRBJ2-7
CASSQARDTTYEQYF
TGCGCCAGCAGCCAAGCCAGGGACACAACCTACGAGCAGTACTTC
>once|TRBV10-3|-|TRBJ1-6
CAISVGGDDSPLHF
TGTGCCATCAGTGTGGGGGGGGATGATTCACCCCTCCACTTT
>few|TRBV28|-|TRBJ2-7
CASSSPGDSYEQYF
TGTGCCAGCAGTTCCCCAGGGGACTCCTACGAGCAGTACTTC
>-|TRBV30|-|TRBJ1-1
CAWSVFETNTEAFF
TGTGCCTGGAGTGTATTTGAGACGAACACTGAAGCTTTCTTT
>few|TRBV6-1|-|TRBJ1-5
CASSGTEGNQPQHF
TGTGCCAGCAGTGGTACAGAGGGCAATCAGCCCCAGCATTTT
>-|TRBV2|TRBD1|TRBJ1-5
CASRGSAVGQGNQPQHF
TGTGCCAGCAGAGGGAGTGCTGTCGGACAGGGTAATCAGCCCCAGCATTTT
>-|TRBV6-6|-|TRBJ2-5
CASSYSGTTGQETQYF
TGTGCCAGCAGTTACTCAGGGACCACAGGTCAAGAGACCCAGTACTTC
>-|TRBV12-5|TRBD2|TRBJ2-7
CASGLEAGTGYEQYF
TGTGCTAGTGGTTTGGAAGCGGGAACCGGCTACGAGCAGTACTTC